A selection of T cell receptor beta chains follows, all from one sample in a study of OX40 agonist ivuxolimab in advanced cancers. This table comes from immunoSEQ multiplex PCR, and its TCRdb copy is limited to in-frame clones, with some not included. The repertoire has about 95,000 clones, roughly 89% of them found once; the top ten carry around 0.34%. This material consisted of CD4+ or CD8+ T cells sorted from blood, taken in a trial of the OX40 agonist ivuxolimab. All receptors derive from an adult with an advanced solid tumor such as melanoma, head and neck, liver or kidney cancer. The conserved cysteine and the conserved F or W are not part of the CDR3 here.

ASSQDPLAVITDTQY	TRBV14
ASSPQGLSGTNVLT	TRBV4-2
ASSMSAANSGNTIY	TRBV19
ASSLAAVNTEAF	TRBV7-6
ASSLAAGAGANVLT	TRBV5-1
ASSIGGNTEAF	TRBV19
ASSLTGTNTEAF	TRBV11-2
ASSGRGKNQPQH	TRBV10-2
ASSYNARTAEAF	TRBV6-5
ASSRGGQGETQY	TRBV14
ASSPIGTGRRTDTQY	TRBV5-1